One and the same sample provided the 21 T cell receptor beta chains below, sequenced in a study of PD-1 blockade in classical Hodgkin lymphoma. Exposure to brentuximab vedotin varied, and each patient had relapsed following autologous stem cell transplantation. Some clones are missing from TCRdb's copy, which holds only in-frame ones; the method was immunoSEQ multiplex PCR. The repertoire holds more than 20,000 clones, with about nine tenths as singletons. The starting material was peripheral blood mononuclear cells (PBMCs), obtained at baseline. Receptor source: a human donor with classical Hodgkin lymphoma.

The genes are TRBV6-5 and TRBJ1-6; D might be TRBD1 (5 bases). The CDR3 is 15 amino acids. Germline V lookup: CDR1 MNHEY, CDR2 SVGAGI. Trimming removed 6 bases from V and 7 bases from J, with 16 bases in between. For the CDR3, the DNA is TGTGCCAGCAGCGACGGAGACAGAGCCAATTCACCCCTCCACTTT. It is translated as CASSDGDRANSPLHF.

V is TRBV7-2 and J is TRBJ2-3; TRBD2 aligns across 14 bases. CDR3 length: 17 amino acids. V was clipped by 5 bases and J by 6 bases; unmatched bases: 10. Germline V gives CDR1 SGHTA, CDR2 FQGNSA. The CDR3, as DNA: TGTGCCAGCAGCCTACTGGGACTAGCGGGGGTGTCCGATACGCAGTATTTT. This translates into CASSLLGLAGVSDTQYF.

This sequence joins TRBV4-2 and TRBJ1-1; D is uncertain. Germline V gives CDR1 LGHNA, CDR2 YNFKEQ. The V gene lost 0 bases and the J gene lost 1 base, with 9 bases spanning the gap. The CDR3 sequence is 15 residues long. In DNA, the CDR3 is TGTGCCAGCAGCCAAGAGGTGGCAGGGAACACTGAAGCTTTCTTT. Amino acids: CASSQEVAGNTEAFF.

This clone came up once. The CDR3 DNA reads as TGTGCCAGCAGCCAATCCCCGGCCGAGCAGTACTTC. Translated, it gives CASSQSPAEQYF. The chain uses TRBV14 and TRBJ2-7; D unresolved. Trimming shortened V by 2 bases and J by 6 bases, and 8 bases separated the two germline ends. Germline V CDR1 and CDR2: SGHDN, FVKESK. CDR3 size: 12 residues.

This clone came up once. The chain is built from TRBV14 and TRBJ1-2; possible D gene TRBD1, 5 bases. Per germline, CDR1 SGHDN and CDR2 FVKESK. The V gene lost 1 base and the J gene lost 8 bases, with 14 bases spanning the gap. The CDR3 spans 14 residues. The CDR3 is CASSQAAGTGGYTF. CDR3 nucleotide sequence: TGTGCCAGCAGCCAAGCAGCGGGGACGGGGGGCTACACCTTC.

This chain links TRBV6-1 with TRBJ2-7; TRBD1 matches at 8 bases. The V segment lost 8 bases and the J segment 5 bases; nucleotides outside the gene matches: 5. CDR3 size: 12 residues. Germline V CDR1 and CDR2: MNHNS, SASEGT. The CDR3 sequence: CASGTGAHEQYF. The CDR3 DNA reads as TGTGCCAGCGGGACAGGTGCCCACGAGCAGTACTTC.

The V gene is TRBV5-1, the J gene TRBJ1-2; D is unclear. This CDR3 has 12 amino acids. Germline V gene sequence: CDR1 SGHRS, CDR2 YFSETQ. With 4 bases removed from V and 8 bases from J, the gap between germline ends came to 12 bases. DNA for the CDR3: TGCGCCAGCAGCCTGGGAGAGGGAGGCTACACCTTC. This gives the protein CASSLGEGGYTF.

The chain carries TRBV7-9 and TRBJ1-2; 9 bases align to TRBD1. The germline V gene encodes CDR1 SEHNR and CDR2 FQNEAQ (reference sequence). CDR3 length: 13 residues. With V trimmed by 8 bases and J by 4 bases, 5 bases remained unmatched. CDR3 in amino acids: CASSGQGLYGYTF. The CDR3 DNA follows: TGTGCCAGCTCGGGACAGGGACTCTATGGCTACACCTTC.

A word on this clone: Other DNA sequences of this sample code for an identical CDR3. The rearrangement links TRBV6-5 to TRBJ1-2, with 9 bases aligning to TRBD1. Germline CDR1 and CDR2: MNHEY and SVGAGI. The CDR3 extends over 15 amino acids. Trimming took 6 bases from V and 3 from J; bases not matched to a gene: 8. The CDR3 nucleotides read TGTGCCAGCAGAGGACTAACAGGGGGCGACTATGGCTACACCTTC. It encodes CASRGLTGGDYGYTF.

The DNA for the CDR3 is TGTGCCAGCAGTTCCCAATTACTCAGACTAGTCCCAGATACGCAGTATTTT. It encodes CASSSQLLRLVPDTQYF. The chain is built from TRBV7-9 and TRBJ2-3; a weak D match, TRBD2 (6 bases). This CDR3 is 17 amino acids long. Germline V gene lookup returns CDR1 SEHNR and CDR2 FQNEAQ (reference sequence). Trimming cost V 6 bases and J 4 bases, with 23 bases left between them.

The genes are TRBV14 and TRBJ1-2; D gene unclear. The CDR3 loop spans 13 amino acids. CDR1 SGHDN and CDR2 FVKESK come from the germline V gene. V lost 1 base to trimming and J lost 7 bases, with 10 bases between them. CDR3 sequence reads: CASSQVHGGGYTF. The CDR3 region has the DNA TGTGCCAGCAGCCAAGTACACGGCGGTGGCTACACCTTC.

J is TRBJ2-3 and V is TRBV4-1; 8 bases match TRBD2. Germline loops: CDR1 MGHRA, CDR2 YSYEKL. V trimming: 0 bases; J trimming: 2 bases; junction bases outside the gene matches: 7. This CDR3 is built from 17 residues. CDR3: CASSQEGVAGHTDTQYF. CDR3 coding DNA: TGCGCCAGCAGCCAAGAAGGAGTAGCGGGGCACACAGATACGCAGTATTTT.

The chain uses TRBV11-2 and TRBJ2-7; no clear D. V was trimmed by 2 bases and J by 3 bases, leaving 8 bases between them. This CDR3 is built from 13 residues. The germline V gene encodes CDR1 SGHAT and CDR2 FQNNGV. The CDR3: CASSLSGNYEQYF. In DNA, the CDR3 is TGTGCCAGCAGCTTATCAGGAAACTACGAGCAGTACTTC.

A few counts support this clone. The rearrangement links TRBV7-9 to TRBJ2-3, with D tentatively TRBD2 (5 bases). The CDR3 is 16 amino acids. V lost 5 bases and J 2 bases, leaving 17 bases between the germline ends. CDR1 SEHNR and CDR2 FQNEAQ come from the germline V gene (reference sequence). The CDR3 is CASSPGVSTPTDTQYF. For the CDR3, the DNA is TGTGCCAGCAGCCCCGGGGTCTCAACCCCCACAGATACGCAGTATTTT. Together with reference TRBV7-9 and TRBJ2-3, the CDR3 gives the full variable domain: DTGVSQNPRHKITKRGQNVTFRCDPISEHNRLYWYRQTLGQGPEFLTYFQNEAQLEKSRLLSDRFSAERPKGSFSTLEIQRTEQGDSAMYLCASSPGVSTPTDTQYFGPGTRLTVL.

This clone was detected once. V and J are TRBV6-5 and TRBJ1-6; D gene unclear. The germline V gene has CDR1 MNHEY and CDR2 SVGAGI. This CDR3 contains 14 residues. Trimming took 7 bases from V and 5 from J, leaving 12 bases between them. This CDR3 is CASNPSGDNSPLHF. The CDR3 DNA is TGTGCCAGCAACCCGTCCGGGGATAATTCACCCCTCCACTTT.

This rearrangement joins TRBV14 to TRBJ2-1; D might be TRBD2 (5 bases). From germline, CDR1 is SGHDN and CDR2 FVKESK. CDR3 length: 13 amino acids. Trimming took 3 bases from V and 5 from J, leaving 8 bases between them. CDR3 sequence: CASSHSGNNEQFF. The CDR3 DNA follows: TGTGCCAGCAGCCACAGCGGAAACAATGAGCAGTTCTTC. Variable domain in full (rest from reference TRBV14 and TRBJ2-1): EAGVTQFPSHSVIEKGQTVTLRCDPISGHDNLYWYRRVMGKEIKFLLHFVKESKQDESGMPNNRFLAERTGGTYSTLKVQPAELEDSGVYFCASSHSGNNEQFFGPGTRLTVL.

The chain employs TRBV5-1 and TRBJ1-6, with D possibly matching TRBD1 (6 bases). Trimming stripped 0 bases from V and 8 bases from J, with 12 bases between. From germline, CDR1 is SGHRS and CDR2 YFSETQ. The CDR3 spans 15 residues. The DNA for the CDR3 is TGCGCCAGCAGCTTGGCTCGGGGGGCGGATTCACCCCTCCACTTT. Amino acid sequence: CASSLARGADSPLHF.

This rearrangement joins TRBV6-6 to TRBJ1-2, with 10 bases that match TRBD1. From germline, CDR1 is MNHNY and CDR2 SVGAGI (reference sequence). The CDR3 extends over 15 amino acids. Unmatched junction bases numbered 7, after V lost 5 bases and J lost 4 bases. Here the CDR3 DNA reads TGTGCCAGCAGTCCACCGGGACAGGGGTCCTATGGCTACACCTTC. It is translated as CASSPPGQGSYGYTF.

CDR3 region: CASSQDVAGGTQYF. In DNA form, the CDR3 reads TGTGCCAGCAGCCAAGATGTAGCGGGGGGTACGCAGTATTTT. This chain joins TRBV4-2 and TRBJ2-3; 10 nucleotides match TRBD2. CDR1 is LGHNA and CDR2 is YNFKEQ in the germline V gene. V lost 0 bases and J lost 8; bases outside the gene matches: 2. The CDR3 runs 14 residues.

The gene calls are TRBV6-4 and TRBJ1-6, with D possibly TRBD1 on 5 matching bases. The CDR3 is made up of 16 amino acids. V lost 6 bases and J lost 1, with 13 bases in between. In germline, CDR1 is MRHNA, CDR2 SNTAGT. The CDR3 DNA sequence: TGTGCCAGCAGCGGCGACAGTTATTCCTATAATTCACCCCTCCACTTT. Translation: CASSGDSYSYNSPLHF.

This clone appeared once. The gene calls are TRBV5-4 and TRBJ2-1, with TRBD2 identical over 7 bases. CDR3 length: 15 amino acids. Trimming took 1 base from V and 10 from J; bases not matched to a gene: 11. CDR1 and CDR2 from the germline V gene are SGHNT and YYREEE (reference sequence). This CDR3 is CASSLSLAVEGEQFF. Written as DNA, the CDR3 is TGTGCCAGCAGCTTGTCCCTAGCGGTGGAGGGGGAGCAGTTCTTC.